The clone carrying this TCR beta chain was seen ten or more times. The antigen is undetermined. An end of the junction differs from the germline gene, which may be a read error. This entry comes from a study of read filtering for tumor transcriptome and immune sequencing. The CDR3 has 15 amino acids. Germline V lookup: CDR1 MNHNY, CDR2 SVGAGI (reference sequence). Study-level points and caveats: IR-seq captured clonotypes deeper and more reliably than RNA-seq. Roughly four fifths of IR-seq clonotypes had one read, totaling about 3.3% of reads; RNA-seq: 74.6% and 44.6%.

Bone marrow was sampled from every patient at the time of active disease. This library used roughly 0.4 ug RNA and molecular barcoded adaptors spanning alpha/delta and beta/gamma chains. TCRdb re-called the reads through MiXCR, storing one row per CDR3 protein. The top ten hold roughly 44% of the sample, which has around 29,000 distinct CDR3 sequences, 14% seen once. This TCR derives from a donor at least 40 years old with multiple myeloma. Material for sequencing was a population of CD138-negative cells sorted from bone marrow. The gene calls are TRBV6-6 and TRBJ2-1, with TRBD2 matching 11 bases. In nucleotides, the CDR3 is TGTGCCAGCAGCCTTCCTCCAGGACTAGCGGGCGAGCAGTCCTTC. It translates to CASSLPPGLAGEQSF.